The 26 T cell receptor beta chains reported below all come from one sample, sequenced in a study of spatial heterogeneity in lung cancer. Time point indicated: sample taken at primary tumor resection. The authors sequenced whole RNA from tumor, nontumor lung or frozen PBMC without sorting. TCRdb reprocessed the 5' RACE reads with MiXCR, giving one entry per CDR3 protein. The sample holds approximately 52,000 distinct CDR3 sequences, approximately 5% seen once. The sequencing used PBMCs, collected at surgery. The receptors derive from a male donor with early-stage non-small cell lung cancer.

There are many counts of this clonotype. The V and J genes are TRBV15 and TRBJ2-1; 9 bases are a match to TRBD2. CDR1 LNHNV and CDR2 YYDKDF come from the germline V gene (reference sequence). CDR3 length equals 15 residues. V shed 5 bases and J 2 bases; nucleotides not matched to a gene: 4. The DNA of the CDR3 is TGTGCCACCAGCCTTAGCGGGAGACCCTACAATGAGCAGTTCTTC. Its translation: CATSLSGRPYNEQFF.

This clonotype was seen a few times. The rearrangement links TRBV2 to TRBJ2-7; 12 positions agree with TRBD2. CDR3 length equals 15 residues. The germline gives CDR1 SNHLY, CDR2 FYNNEI. J gave up 6 bases and V 8 bases, and 11 bases lay outside the gene matches. This chain's CDR3 is CASRLQLAGGLEQYF. The CDR3 bases are TGTGCCAGCCGACTCCAACTAGCGGGAGGTCTCGAGCAGTACTTC.

This clonotype was seen at least ten times. The chain uses TRBV12-3 or TRBV12-4 and TRBJ2-1; D may be TRBD1 or TRBD2 (6 bases each). Trimming pared 2 bases from V and 6 bases from J, leaving 11 bases between. The CDR3 length is 14 residues. The CDR3 coding sequence is TGTGCCAGCAGTTTATTCGAGGGGGGCAATGAGCAGTTCTTC. Its translation: CASSLFEGGNEQFF.

This clonotype was recorded at least ten times. The chain carries TRBV7-9 and TRBJ2-5; 7 bases fit TRBD2. This CDR3 region has 13 residues. J gave up 7 bases and V 1 base, and 3 bases lay outside the gene matches. CDR1 and CDR2 (germline): SEHNR, FQNEAQ (reference sequence). In DNA form, the CDR3 reads TGTGCCAGCAGCTTAGGACTAGCCGGGACCCAGTACTTC. This gives the protein CASSLGLAGTQYF. Combining the CDR3 with reference TRBV7-9 and TRBJ2-5 gives the whole variable domain DTGVSQNPRHKITKRGQNVTFRCDPISEHNRLYWYRQTLGQGPEFLTYFQNEAQLEKSRLLSDRFSAERPKGSFSTLEIQRTEQGDSAMYLCASSLGLAGTQYFGPGTRLLVL.

This clonotype has a handful of counts. J is TRBJ2-1 and V is TRBV5-4; D tentatively reads TRBD1 or TRBD2 (5 bases each). The V end lost 5 bases, the J end lost 5 bases, and 20 bases lay between the germline ends. This CDR3 comprises 16 residues. Per the germline V gene, CDR1 is SGHNT and CDR2 is YYREEE (reference sequence). The CDR3 protein is CASRSRDAILDNEQFF. The CDR3 DNA reads TGTGCCAGCAGATCCCGGGACGCTATCCTAGACAATGAGCAGTTCTTC.

V gene TRBV19 combines with J gene TRBJ2-3; no reliable D call. The CDR3 sequence is 12 residues long. Germline loops: CDR1 LNHDA, CDR2 SQIVND (reference sequence). V lost 5 bases and J lost 6, with 9 bases in between. The CDR3 spells CASSQAGDTQYF. The CDR3 DNA reads TGTGCCAGTAGTCAGGCCGGTGATACGCAGTATTTT.

This clonotype was detected many times. The gene calls are TRBV5-1 and TRBJ2-7, with TRBD2 identical over 7 bases. From germline, CDR1 is SGHRS and CDR2 YFSETQ. The CDR3 has 16 residues. Unmatched junction bases numbered 10, after V lost 4 bases and J lost 0 bases. CDR3 in DNA: TGCGCCAGCAGCCCGGGAGGTAGCGGTAGCTCCTACGAGCAGTACTTC. It is translated as CASSPGGSGSSYEQYF.

At least ten counts were recorded for this clonotype. The chain joins TRBV29-1 to TRBJ2-7, with 8 bases identical to TRBD2. The CDR3 runs to 13 residues. Trimming removed 4 bases from V and 0 bases from J; junction bases left unmatched: 2. From germline, CDR1 is SQVTM and CDR2 ANQGSEA. The CDR3 here is CSVVLAGSYEQYF. Written as DNA, the CDR3 is TGCAGCGTTGTTCTAGCGGGCTCCTACGAGCAGTACTTC.

This clonotype occurred many times. V gene TRBV5-1 combines with J gene TRBJ1-2; D unresolved. CDR3 size: 14 residues. Trimming removed 4 bases from V and 8 bases from J, with 18 bases in between. The V gene's germline CDR1 is SGHRS and CDR2 YFSETQ. CDR3 nucleotide sequence: TGCGCCAGCAGCGCGAGCGGCCCCATTCGGGGCTACACCTTC. Its protein product is CASSASGPIRGYTF.

Notes on this clonotype: A read error may account for a junction end that differs from germline. V is TRBV4-2 and J is TRBJ1-6, with unresolved D. The CDR3 is 16 amino acids. The germline V gene encodes CDR1 LGHNA and CDR2 YNFKEQ. CDR3 in DNA: TGTGCCGGCAGCCAAGATAGCTCCATGGGAGATTCACCCCTCCACTTT. Its protein product is CAGSQDSSMGDSPLHF.

This clonotype is medium-sized. The J gene is TRBJ2-5, the V gene TRBV2; 7 bases agree with TRBD2. In germline, CDR1 is SNHLY, CDR2 FYNNEI. Losses at the gene ends were 3 bases for V and 5 bases for J; bases not matched to a gene: 6. The CDR3 runs to 14 residues. The CDR3 coding sequence is TGTGCCAGCAGTGACTGGGCTAGCGGCGAGACCCAGTACTTC. As protein: CASSDWASGETQYF.

In its sample, this clonotype was seen many times. V and J are TRBV6-5 and TRBJ1-1; 8 positions match TRBD1. The CDR3 consists of 11 residues. The V gene's germline CDR1 is MNHEY and CDR2 SVGAGI. Trimming at V came to 7 bases and at J to 11 bases, leaving 6 bases not matched to a gene. The CDR3 DNA is TGTGCCAGCACCGACAGGGGTAAGGCTTTCTTT. Its translation is CASTDRGKAFF.

The rearrangement uses TRBV4-3 and TRBJ2-1; no definite D call. CDR3 length: 16 residues. V lost 4 bases to trimming and J lost 1 base, with 14 bases between them. Germline V gene data show CDR1 as LGHNA and CDR2 as YSLEER. CDR3 coding DNA: TGCGCCAGCAGCCCCTCCTGGGGTGCGTCCTACAATGAGCAGTTCTTC. It encodes CASSPSWGASYNEQFF.

This clonotype was seen ten or more times. The chain combines TRBV3-1 with TRBJ1-3; TRBD1 matches 7 bases. Germline V gene lookup returns CDR1 LGHDT and CDR2 YNNKEL (reference sequence). V lost 4 bases to trimming and J lost 1 base; unmatched junction nucleotides: 7. The length of the CDR3 is 16 residues. The CDR3 here is CASSRTTGASGNTIYF. Written as DNA, the CDR3 is TGTGCCAGCAGCCGTACCACAGGGGCTTCTGGAAACACCATATATTTT.

This clonotype was seen repeatedly, ten times or more. This chain connects TRBV10-1 to TRBJ2-1; the match to TRBD2 covers 9 bases. V trimming: 3 bases; J trimming: 0 bases; junction bases outside the gene matches: 6. The CDR3 length is 17 residues. Germline CDR1 WNHNN, CDR2 SYGVQD (reference sequence). The CDR3 here is CASSDLTSGSSYNEQFF. In DNA form, the CDR3 reads TGCGCCAGCAGTGACTTGACTAGCGGCAGCTCCTACAATGAGCAGTTCTTC.

This clonotype was seen at least ten times. The gene calls are TRBV3-1 and TRBJ1-1, with D uncertain. The CDR3 totals 15 residues. V shed 4 bases and J shed 1 base, with 13 bases lying between them. Germline V CDR1 and CDR2: LGHDT, YNNKEL (reference sequence). The CDR3 sequence: CASSPTSVGNTEAFF. Written as DNA, the CDR3 is TGTGCCAGCAGCCCTACTTCAGTTGGGAACACTGAAGCTTTCTTT.

This clonotype was detected many times. The chain joins TRBV9 to TRBJ2-2; D gene unclear. V gave up 8 bases and J gave up 2 bases, with 13 bases separating them. The germline V gene encodes CDR1 SGDLS and CDR2 YYNGEE. The CDR3 has 14 residues. This chain's CDR3 is CASERAANTGELFF. CDR3 DNA sequence: TGTGCCAGTGAAAGGGCGGCCAACACCGGGGAGCTGTTTTTT.

This clonotype occurred a few times. At one boundary the junction diverges from the germline segment, which might be a read error. This chain's CDR3 is CVSSQDNLSTDTQYF. The DNA for the CDR3 is TGCGTCAGCAGCCAAGATAATCTGAGCACAGATACGCAGTATTTT. The chain employs TRBV4-3 and TRBJ2-3, with D uncertain. Germline-derived CDR1 and CDR2 are LGHNA and YSLEER. There are 15 residues in the CDR3.

This clonotype was detected ten times or more. The chain is built from TRBV5-4 and TRBJ1-3; D perhaps matches TRBD1 (6 bases). The CDR3 runs 15 residues. Germline CDR1 SGHNT, CDR2 YYREEE (reference sequence). V was shortened by 4 bases and J by 0 bases, with 11 bases between the two germline ends. The CDR3 protein is CASSIQGPSGNTIYF. The DNA for the CDR3 is TGTGCCAGCAGCATACAGGGTCCCTCTGGAAACACCATATATTTT.

This clonotype was seen many times. V usage is TRBV7-2 and J usage is TRBJ2-2, with a tentative D call TRBD1 (5 bases). The CDR3 is 15 amino acids. V dropped 3 bases and J dropped 1 base, with 9 bases sitting between them. CDR1 and CDR2 (germline): SGHTA, FQGNSA. The CDR3 DNA reads as TGTGCCAGCAGCTTGAGAACAGGGAACACCGGGGAGCTGTTTTTT. It encodes CASSLRTGNTGELFF.

This clonotype was counted ten times or more. The chain links TRBV7-9 to TRBJ2-2; D is possibly TRBD2 (5 bases). The CDR3 has 18 amino acids. V was cut by 7 bases and J by 1 base, with 22 bases left in between. Germline-derived CDR1 and CDR2 are SEHNR and FQNEAQ (reference sequence). CDR3 sequence reads: CASTPGKTSDWNTGELFF. In DNA, the CDR3 is TGTGCCAGCACCCCGGGGAAGACGTCTGATTGGAACACCGGGGAGCTGTTTTTT. The whole variable domain, remainder taken from reference TRBV7-9 and TRBJ2-2, is DTGVSQNPRHKITKRGQNVTFRCDPISEHNRLYWYRQTLGQGPEFLTYFQNEAQLEKSRLLSDRFSAERPKGSFSTLEIQRTEQGDSAMYLCASTPGKTSDWNTGELFFGEGSRLTVL.

This chain uses TRBV6-5 with TRBJ2-3; 7 positions agree with TRBD2. This CDR3 has 16 residues. Germline CDR1 reads MNHEY; CDR2 reads SVGAGI. The ends lost 2 bases at V and 2 bases at J; junction bases unmatched: 7. The CDR3 here is CASSYHLAEVTDTQYF. CDR3 DNA: TGTGCCAGCAGTTACCATCTAGCGGAGGTCACAGATACGCAGTATTTT.

This clonotype was counted many times. The chain recombines TRBV18 with TRBJ1-4; D unclear. The CDR3 sequence is 16 residues long. With 2 bases removed from V and 1 base from J, the gap between germline ends came to 11 bases. Germline V gives CDR1 KGHSH, CDR2 LQKENI. This CDR3 is CASSPDGSRTNEKLFF. The CDR3 DNA sequence: TGTGCCAGCTCACCAGACGGATCCAGAACTAATGAAAAACTGTTTTTT.

This clonotype has at least ten counts. The rearrangement uses TRBV2 and TRBJ2-1; TRBD2 matches at 7 bases. The CDR3 has 15 residues. Per germline, CDR1 SNHLY and CDR2 FYNNEI. J was trimmed by 3 bases and V by 3 bases; bases with no gene match: 5. The CDR3: CASSDAGDNYNEQFF. CDR3 bases: TGTGCCAGCAGTGATGCGGGAGACAACTACAATGAGCAGTTCTTC.

This clonotype was picked up many times. The chain has TRBV6-5 and TRBJ1-2; 10 bases line up with TRBD1. With 5 bases clipped from V and 7 bases from J, the junction kept 10 bases outside the gene matches. The CDR3 consists of 15 residues. Looked up from germline, CDR1 is MNHEY and CDR2 is SVGAGI. This CDR3 is CASSNPGQGFSGYTF. The CDR3 DNA follows: TGTGCCAGCAGTAACCCGGGACAGGGGTTCTCTGGCTACACCTTC.

Ten or more counts support this clonotype. CDR3 amino acids: CSAPSYSEQFF. The CDR3 DNA follows: TGCAGTGCTCCTAGCTACTCTGAGCAGTTCTTC. This chain connects TRBV20-1 to TRBJ2-1; possibly TRBD2 for D (5 bases). The germline gives CDR1 DFQATT, CDR2 SNEGSKA (reference sequence). V was pared by 5 bases and J by 9 bases, with 11 bases between. The length of the CDR3 is 11 residues.